A single sample is the source of the 3 T cell receptor beta chains below, sequenced in a study of cytomegalovirus exposure and HLA in healthy donors. PCR employed 60 Vbeta and 13 Jbeta primers. The method was immunoSEQ multiplex PCR; TCRdb's version includes in-frame clones alone and lacks a portion of them. There are hundreds of thousands of clones in the sample; approximately 90% occur only once, and over 0.95% lies in the top ten. Sequenced: PBMCs. The receptors shown here come from a woman aged 18 to 35 in good health and CMV-seronegative.

The chain is built from TRBV6-1 and TRBJ1-1, with 9 bases fitting TRBD1. The CDR3 covers 14 residues. The germline V gene has CDR1 MNHNS and CDR2 SASEGT. After removal of 5 bases from V and 1 base from J, the junction contained 2 bases not matched to a gene. The chain's CDR3 is CASSRQGGNTEAFF. The CDR3 region has the DNA TGTGCCAGCAGTCGACAGGGGGGGAACACTGAAGCTTTCTTT.

The chain carries TRBV29-1 and TRBJ2-7; D is possibly TRBD2 (6 bases). The CDR3 loop spans 11 amino acids. CDR1 and CDR2 from the germline V gene are SQVTM and ANQGSEA. V lost 4 bases to trimming and J lost 5 bases, with 9 bases between them. The CDR3 protein is CSVGTGDEQYF. DNA for the CDR3: TGCAGCGTTGGGACGGGGGACGAGCAGTACTTC.

This rearrangement joins TRBV2 to TRBJ2-7; possibly TRBD1 for D (6 bases). The germline CDR1 and CDR2 sequences are SNHLY and FYNNEI. V lost 7 bases and J 2 bases, leaving 15 bases between the germline ends. The CDR3 runs 14 residues. This CDR3 is CASNSGDRTYEQYF. The CDR3, as DNA: TGTGCCAGCAATTCCGGCGACAGGACCTACGAGCAGTACTTC.